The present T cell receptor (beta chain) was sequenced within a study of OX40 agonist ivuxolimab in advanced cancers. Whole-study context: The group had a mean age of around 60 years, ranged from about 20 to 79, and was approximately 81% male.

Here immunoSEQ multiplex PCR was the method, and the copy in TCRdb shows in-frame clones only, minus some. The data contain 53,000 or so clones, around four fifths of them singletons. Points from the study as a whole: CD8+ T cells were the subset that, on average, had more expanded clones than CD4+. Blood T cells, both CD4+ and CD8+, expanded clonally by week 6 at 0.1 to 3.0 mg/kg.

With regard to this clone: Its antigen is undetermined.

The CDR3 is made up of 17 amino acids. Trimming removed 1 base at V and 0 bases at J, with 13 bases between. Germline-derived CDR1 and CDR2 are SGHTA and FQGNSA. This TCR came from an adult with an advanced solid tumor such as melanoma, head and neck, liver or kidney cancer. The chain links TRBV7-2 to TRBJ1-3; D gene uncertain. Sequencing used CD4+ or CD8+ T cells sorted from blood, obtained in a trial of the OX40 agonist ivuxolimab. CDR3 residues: CASSLGPIFSSGNTIYF. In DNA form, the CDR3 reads TGTGCCAGCAGCTTAGGGCCGATCTTCAGCTCTGGAAACACCATATATTTT. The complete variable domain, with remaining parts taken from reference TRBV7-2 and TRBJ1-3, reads GAGVSQSPSNKVTEKGKDVELRCDPISGHTALYWYRQSLGQGLEFLIYFQGNSAPDKSGLPSDRFSAERTGGSVSTLTIQRTQQEDSAVYLCASSLGPIFSSGNTIYFGEGSWLTVV.